This TCR beta chain stems from a study of blood T cell repertoires in COVID-19. Turning to the study itself: From the United States, Italy and Spain came samples of acute and convalescent COVID-19. Sample material is recorded as cDNA or gDNA derived from T cells, B-cell-depleted T cells, or PBMCs.

V shed 0 bases, J shed 0 bases, and the junction held 11 bases outside the gene matches. The germline V gene encodes CDR1 LGHDT and CDR2 YNNKEL (reference sequence). This CDR3 has 19 amino acids. Per the study methods: Amplifying reference gene primers gave estimates of nucleated cell counts. TCRdb's table, derived via immunoSEQ multiplex PCR, lists solely in-frame clones and lacks some. The D gene and trimming were derived from the DNA, and the V and J assignments and clone size from that table. The table lists under 200,000 clones, about nine tenths of them singletons. The clonotype originates from a woman between 65 and 79 years old with acute or convalescent COVID-19. Specimen: peripheral blood. The V call is TRBV3-1 (or the pseudogene TRBV3-2), the J call TRBJ2-1; 7 bases align to TRBD2. The CDR3 nucleotides are TGTGCCAGCAGCCAAGATGGGAGGGAGACAGCTAGCTCCTACAATGAGCAGTTCTTC. Residues: CASSQDGRETASSYNEQFF.